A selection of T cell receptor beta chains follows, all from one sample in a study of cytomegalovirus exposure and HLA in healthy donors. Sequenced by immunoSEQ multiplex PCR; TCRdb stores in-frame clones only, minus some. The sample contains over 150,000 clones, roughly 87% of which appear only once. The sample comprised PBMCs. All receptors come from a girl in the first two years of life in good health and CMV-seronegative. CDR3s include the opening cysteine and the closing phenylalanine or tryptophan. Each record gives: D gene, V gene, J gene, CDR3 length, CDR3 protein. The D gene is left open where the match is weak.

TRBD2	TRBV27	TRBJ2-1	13	CASGTGGYNEQFF
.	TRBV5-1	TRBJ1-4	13	CASSFQGSEKLFF
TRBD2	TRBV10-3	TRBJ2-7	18	CAISDAPPSAGGPNEQYF
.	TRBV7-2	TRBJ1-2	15	CASSPSPTDSYGYTF
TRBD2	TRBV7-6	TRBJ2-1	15	CASSLVGGTYNEQFF
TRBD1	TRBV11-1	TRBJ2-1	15	CASSYRDRVRNEQFF
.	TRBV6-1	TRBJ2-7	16	CASSEKNWLSSYEQYF
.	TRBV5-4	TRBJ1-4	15	CASSLGGGEDEKLFF
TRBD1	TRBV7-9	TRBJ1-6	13	CASSPGQGSPLHF
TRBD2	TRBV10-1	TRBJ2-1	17	CASSESGAGGPLNEQFF
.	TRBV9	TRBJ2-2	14	CASSVQGGTGELFF
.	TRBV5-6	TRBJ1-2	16	CASSTTLSGNNYGYTF
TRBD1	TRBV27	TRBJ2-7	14	CASSLFRGPYEQYF
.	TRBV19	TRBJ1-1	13	CASTQGVFTEAFF
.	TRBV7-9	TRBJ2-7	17	CASSRASPGTRPNEQYF
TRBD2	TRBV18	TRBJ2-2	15	CASSPVGGPTGELFF
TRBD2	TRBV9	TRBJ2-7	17	CASSVVAGLMGRGKQYF
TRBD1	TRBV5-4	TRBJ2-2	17	CASSFDARGLHSGELFF
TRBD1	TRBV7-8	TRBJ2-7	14	CASRYQWDSYEQYF
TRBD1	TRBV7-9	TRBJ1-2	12	CSSSYRGYGYTF
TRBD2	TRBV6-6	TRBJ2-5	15	CASSWTGGPRETQYF
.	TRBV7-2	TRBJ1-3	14	CASSPTDSGNTIYF
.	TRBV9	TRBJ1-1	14	CASSLRGGNTEAFF
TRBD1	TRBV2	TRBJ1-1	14	CASIVDRVNTEAFF
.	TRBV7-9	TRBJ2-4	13	CAVRSSQLDIQYF
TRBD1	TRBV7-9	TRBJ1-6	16	CASSLTGGNYNSPLHF
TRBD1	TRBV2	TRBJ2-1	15	CASRGPGQGFNEQFF
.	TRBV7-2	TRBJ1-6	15	CASSPGGTYNSPLHF
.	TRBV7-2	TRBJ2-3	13	CASRGYLGDTQYF
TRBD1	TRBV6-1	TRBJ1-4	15	CASSDPGQGSEKLFF
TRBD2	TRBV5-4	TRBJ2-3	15	CASSFSAGGPDTQYF
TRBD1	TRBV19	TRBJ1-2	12	CARGQGNYGYTF
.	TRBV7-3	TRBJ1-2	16	CASSLTGRGGGYGYTF
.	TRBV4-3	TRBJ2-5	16	CASSQGGGSSQETQYF
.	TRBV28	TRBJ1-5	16	CASSHRQDLSNQPQHF
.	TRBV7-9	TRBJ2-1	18	CASSPEAAPTIYLREQFF
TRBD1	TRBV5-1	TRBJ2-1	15	CASSLAGGRDNEQFF
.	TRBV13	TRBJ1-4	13	CASSYFTNEKLFF
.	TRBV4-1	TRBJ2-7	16	CASSRGRGGNSYEQYF
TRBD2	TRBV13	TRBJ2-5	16	CASSRPYIRGGDGMYF
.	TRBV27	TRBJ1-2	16	CASSFGDSRQNYGYTF